This is a list of T cell receptor beta chains from one sample in a study of blood T cell repertoires in COVID-19. Only in-frame clones appear in the TCRdb table, and some are missing; sequencing was by immunoSEQ multiplex PCR. The sample has about 340,000 clones; approximately 83% are singletons. The specimen sequenced was PBMCs or T cells enriched from blood (not recorded which). These receptors originate from a middle-aged woman with acute COVID-19. The CDR3 runs from the conserved cysteine through the conserved F or W. The D gene is left open where the match is weak. Clone size is not always given. Where it is, it says once, few, many or a class for expanded clones.

>16|.|TRBV5-6|.|TRBJ2-3
TGTGCCAGCAGCTCACCCGGGAGACCTAGCACAGATACGCAGTATTTT
CASSSPGRPSTDTQYF
>14|.|TRBV27|TRBD2|TRBJ2-1
TGTGCCGGCAGTTTATTGGGGGGGAGGGACTACCAGTTCTTC
CAGSLLGGRDYQFF
>15|.|TRBV5-1|.|TRBJ1-4
TGCGCCAGCAGCACCGACAGCTCAACTAATGAAAAACTGTTTTTT
CASSTDSSTNEKLFF
>15|few|TRBV6-1|.|TRBJ1-2
TGTGCCAGCAGTGAAGAGCAGGGAAGGTGGTATGGCTACACCTTC
CASSEEQGRWYGYTF
>15|few|TRBV10-3|TRBD2|TRBJ2-2
TGTGCCATCGGGGGACTAGCGGGAGGTTCCGGGGAGCTGTTTTTT
CAIGGLAGGSGELFF
>16|.|TRBV11-1|.|TRBJ2-5
TGTGCCAGCAGCTTAGAACTAACGACAGTCCAAGAGACCCAGTACTTC
CASSLELTTVQETQYF
>16|few|TRBV5-1|.|TRBJ1-6
TGCGCCAGCAGCTTGGGTTCTATGGACAGTCATTCACCCCTCCACTTT
CASSLGSMDSHSPLHF
>14|.|TRBV2|TRBD1|TRBJ2-7
TGTGCCAGCAGCAGGGACAGGGGCTCCTACGAGCAGTACTTC
CASSRDRGSYEQYF
>19|.|TRBV7-2|TRBD2|TRBJ2-1
TGTGCCAGCAGCTTTCCGACTAGCGGGTACTACCAAGGGTCTAATGAGCAGTTCTTC
CASSFPTSGYYQGSNEQFF
>12|once|TRBV9|.|TRBJ1-3
TGTGCCAGCAGCCCTCCTGGAAACACCATATATTTT
CASSPPGNTIYF
>14|.|TRBV7-2|TRBD1|TRBJ2-3
TGTGCCAGCAGGCTAGGGACAGGGTCGAATACGCAGTATTTT
CASRLGTGSNTQYF
>14|few|TRBV4-3|TRBD1|TRBJ1-5
TGCGCCAGCAGCCAAGATGACAGGGAAAAGCCCCAGCATTTT
CASSQDDREKPQHF
>18|.|TRBV19|TRBD1|TRBJ1-1
TGTGCCAGTAGTATTACTCGGGACAGGGTTTCAAAGAACACTGAAGCTTTCTTT
CASSITRDRVSKNTEAFF
>15|once|TRBV5-4|.|TRBJ2-7
TGTGCCAGCAGCCAAGGGACAACGGGACCCTACGAGCAGTACTTC
CASSQGTTGPYEQYF
>14|.|TRBV19|.|TRBJ2-2
TGTGCCAGTACGCGGGCACAAAACACCGGGGAGCTGTTTTTT
CASTRAQNTGELFF
>15|.|TRBV5-4|.|TRBJ2-7
TGTGCCAGCAGCTTACAAGGGGCTAGCTCCTACGAGCAGTACTTC
CASSLQGASSYEQYF
>15|.|TRBV14|TRBD1|TRBJ1-2
TGTGCCAGCAGCCAAGCGACAGGGGCTCGCTATGGCTACACCTTC
CASSQATGARYGYTF
>13|.|TRBV2|TRBD1|TRBJ1-1
TGTGCCAGCAGTGGACAGGGCTGGACTGAAGCTTTCTTT
CASSGQGWTEAFF
>14|once|TRBV6-2/TRBV6-3|.|TRBJ2-7
TGTGCCAGCAGTTACAGGCAGGCCCACTACGAGCAGTACTTC
CASSYRQAHYEQYF